The clone carrying this T cell receptor beta chain appeared many times. The source of the sample is a study of T cells in Graves' hyperthyroidism and ophthalmopathy. RNA transcripts yielded amplified TCR beta CDR3 regions. The HTBI primer set drove a first-round RT-PCR of the TCR CDR3. TCRdb called the multiplex PCR reads again in MiXCR, with one record for every CDR3 protein. The sample includes hundreds of thousands of distinct CDR3 sequences, around a quarter of them seen just once. V was clipped by 6 bases and J by 5 bases, with 14 bases between them. The CDR3 has 14 residues. The germline V gene has CDR1 MNHNS and CDR2 SASEGT.

The chain combines TRBV6-1 with TRBJ1-5; D perhaps matches TRBD1 (5 bases). The clonotype was recovered from a woman in her twenties or thirties with Graves' ophthalmopathy. The sequenced sample was blood. The CDR3 region has the DNA TGTGCCAGCAGGCCGACAGCCCCCCATCAGCCCCAGCATTTT. It yields the protein CASRPTAPHQPQHF.